A selection of T cell receptor beta chains follows, all from one sample in a study of T cells in tuberculosis. Clones were sequenced by immunoSEQ multiplex PCR, and TCRdb holds only the in-frame ones, with some missing. The top ten clones hold under 2.5% of a sample with 30,000 or so clones, just under 97% of them seen once. Input material: PBMCs. The receptor set was obtained from a donor aged 10 to 29 with latent tuberculosis or without tuberculosis infection. Both conserved end residues are trimmed from each CDR3.

V gene	J gene	CDR3 protein
TRBV5-1	TRBJ1-1	ASSLQGQDTEAF
TRBV7-9	TRBJ1-1	ASTSSSRGGGTEAF
TRBV15	TRBJ1-1	ATSRAGRSPLKNTEAF
TRBV6-1	TRBJ1-5	ASSKETYLSNQPQH
TRBV7-2	TRBJ2-3	ASSLDYPFGQY
TRBV11-2	TRBJ1-1	ASSLRGNTEAF
TRBV9	TRBJ1-2	ASSTPAGSPAGYT
TRBV5-1	TRBJ2-7	ASSLQPTGLEEQY
TRBV29-1	TRBJ2-1	SAVRGTAYNEQF
TRBV4-2	TRBJ1-1	ASSQEWANTEAF
TRBV7-2	TRBJ2-5	ASSLGGAGETQY
TRBV10-3	TRBJ1-2	AIRPGTGLNYGYT
TRBV7-9	TRBJ1-1	ASSLGRIFTQDTEAF
TRBV4-2	TRBJ2-5	ASSQEQGETQY
TRBV5-1	TRBJ1-5	ASFSRRMRDSNQPQH
TRBV6-1	TRBJ1-4	ATGSLTNEKLF
TRBV2	TRBJ2-3	ASSEPIGGAGGRGRSDTQY
TRBV2	TRBJ2-1	ASSVSSGYNEQF
TRBV7-9	TRBJ2-7	ASSFDSGQDDYEQY
TRBV14	TRBJ2-7	ASSQDSPYTTYEQY
TRBV6-5	TRBJ2-1	ASSSRTSGYYNEQF
TRBV6-1	TRBJ2-5	ASSEGGAVETQY
TRBV19	TRBJ1-5	ASSIGQSNQPQH
TRBV5-8	TRBJ2-7	ASSSRDREYEQY
TRBV2	TRBJ2-7	ASKGDPGGEQY
TRBV18	TRBJ2-2	ASSPPAGSGELF
TRBV19	TRBJ2-5	ASSDRNSQETQY
TRBV4-3	TRBJ1-5	ASSQDRTVNQPQH
TRBV18	TRBJ1-5	ASSRGNQPQH
TRBV29-1	TRBJ1-5	SVANSALGDQPQH
TRBV7-9	TRBJ1-1	ASSSQDRVNTEAF
TRBV5-4	TRBJ1-2	ASSSQGGGVSYGYT
TRBV18	TRBJ1-2	ASSAAGMATWGYT
TRBV13	TRBJ2-7	ASSPGTVYEQY
TRBV4-3	TRBJ1-5	ASSQIFSNQPQH
TRBV5-6	TRBJ1-2	ASSSGLAKEDGYT
TRBV9	TRBJ1-2	ASSPGTFNT
TRBV27	TRBJ1-5	ASSPQGYYQPQH
TRBV6-1	TRBJ2-7	ASSDSSRGTYEQY
TRBV18	TRBJ1-1	ASSPAAGTRNTEAF
TRBV9	TRBJ1-3	ASSVVGVDTIY
TRBV18	TRBJ1-4	ASSPRDGRGEKLF
TRBV7-3	TRBJ2-3	ASSRQADTQY